This T cell receptor beta chain was sequenced for a study of blood T cells in healthy people across ages. Overall study findings and caveats: Getting older went along with TCR beta diversity per million T cells dropping roughly linearly.

Sample-barcoded 5' priming and a J-beta primer mix drove a second PCR of roughly 7 to 11 cycles. TCRdb reprocessed the 5' RACE reads with MiXCR, giving one entry per CDR3 protein. The table shows around 1,600,000 distinct CDR3 sequences, with about 42% occurring only once. Only a few counts were recorded for this clonotype. Its antigen is still unknown. At one end the junction does not follow the germline gene, possibly because of a read error. Sequencing input: blood. This sequence was found in a woman under 30 in good health.

The DNA of the CDR3 is TGTGCCAGCAGCCAACGACAGGGGCCACTAGCCAAAAACACTCAGTACTTC. It yields the protein CASSQRQGPLAKNTQYF. The rearrangement links TRBV11-2 to TRBJ2-4, with 8 nucleotides matching TRBD1. CDR3 length equals 17 residues. CDR1 SGHAT and CDR2 FQNNGV come from the germline V gene.